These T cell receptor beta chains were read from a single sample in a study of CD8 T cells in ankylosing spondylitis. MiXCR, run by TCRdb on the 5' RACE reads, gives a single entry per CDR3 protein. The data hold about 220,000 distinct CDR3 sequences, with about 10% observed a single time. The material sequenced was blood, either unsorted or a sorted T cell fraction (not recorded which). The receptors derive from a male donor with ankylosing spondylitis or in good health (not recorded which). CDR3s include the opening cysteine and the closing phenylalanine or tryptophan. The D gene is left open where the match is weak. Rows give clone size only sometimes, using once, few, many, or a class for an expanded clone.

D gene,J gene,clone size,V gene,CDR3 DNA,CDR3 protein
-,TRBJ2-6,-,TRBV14,TGTGCCAGCAGGGGGACATTCGGTGCCAACGTCCTGACTTTC,CASRGTFGANVLTF
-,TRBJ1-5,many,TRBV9,TGTGCCAGCAGTAAAGGGTTCGATCAGCCCCAGCATTTT,CASSKGFDQPQHF
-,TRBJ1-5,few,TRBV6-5,TGTGCCAGCAGTTACCGCCGCAATCAGCCCCAGCATTTT,CASSYRRNQPQHF
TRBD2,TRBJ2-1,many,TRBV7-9,TGTGCCAGCAGCTTCAACCAGCGGGGCTACAATGAGCAGTTCTTC,CASSFNQRGYNEQFF
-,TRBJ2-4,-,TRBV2,TGTGCCAGCAGTGGACAGGAGTTAGTGATTCAGTACTTC,CASSGQELVIQYF
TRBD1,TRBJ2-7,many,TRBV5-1,TGCGCCAGCAGCGTTGGACAGGGGACCTACGAGCAGTACTTC,CASSVGQGTYEQYF
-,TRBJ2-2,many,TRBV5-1,TGCGCCAGCAGCTTTAACGGGGGTTTAACCGGGGAGCTGTTTTTT,CASSFNGGLTGELFF
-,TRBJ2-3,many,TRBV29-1,TGCAGCGTTGAAGATCCTAGACAGGCGCCAGATACGCAGTATTTT,CSVEDPRQAPDTQYF
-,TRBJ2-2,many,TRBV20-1,TGCAGTGCTCCCTCGGCAGGGAAGGCCGGGGAGCTGTTTTTT,CSAPSAGKAGELFF
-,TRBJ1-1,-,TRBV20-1,TGCAGTGCTAGTCCCCAGCTCACTGAAGCTTTCTTT,CSASPQLTEAFF
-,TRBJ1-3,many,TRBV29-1,TGCAGTGCCCAACGGGGAGAAAGAAACACCATATATTTT,CSAQRGERNTIYF
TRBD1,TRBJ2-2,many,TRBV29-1,TGCAGCGCAAACAGGGGAGTGGGCACCGGGGAGCTGTTTTTT,CSANRGVGTGELFF
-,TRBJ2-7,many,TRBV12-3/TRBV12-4,TGTGCCAGCAGCCCCAGGAGCTTAACCTACGAGCAGTACTTC,CASSPRSLTYEQYF
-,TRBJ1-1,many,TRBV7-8,TGTGCCAGCAGCTTTGCACAGGGGAACACTGAAGCTTTCTTT,CASSFAQGNTEAFF
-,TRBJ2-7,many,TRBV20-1,TGCAGTGCTAGAAACCTCAGGGCGGGTACCTACGAGCAGTACTTC,CSARNLRAGTYEQYF
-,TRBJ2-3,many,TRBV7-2,TGTGCCAGCAGCTCCCTTCCTAGCAGGTCAGATACGCAGTATTTT,CASSSLPSRSDTQYF
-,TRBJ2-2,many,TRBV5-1,TGCGCCAGCAGCTTCGAGGGAAGCACCGGGGAGCTGTTTTTT,CASSFEGSTGELFF
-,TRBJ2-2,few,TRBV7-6,TGTGCCACCTCACGGGCCGGGGCCAACACCGGGGAGCTGTTTTTT,CATSRAGANTGELFF
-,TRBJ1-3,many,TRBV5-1,TGCGCCAGCAGCTTGGGACAGAATATAGGAAACACCATATATTTT,CASSLGQNIGNTIYF
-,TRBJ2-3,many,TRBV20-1,TGCAGTGCTAGAGATTTAAGGCCAGATACGCAGTATTTT,CSARDLRPDTQYF
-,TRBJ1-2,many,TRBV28,TGTGCCAGCAAAGGTCCAGGGTTCGATGGCTACACCTTC,CASKGPGFDGYTF
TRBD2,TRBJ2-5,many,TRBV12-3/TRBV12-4,TGTGCCAGCAGGCCAACCCCCGGGACTAGCGGGGAAGAGACCCAGTACTTC,CASRPTPGTSGEETQYF
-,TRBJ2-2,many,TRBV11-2,TGTGCCAGCAGCTTAGAACTTAACACCGGGGAGCTGTTTTTT,CASSLELNTGELFF
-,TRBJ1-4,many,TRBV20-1,TGCAGTGTAACCTCAACTAATGAAAAACTGTTTTTT,CSVTSTNEKLFF
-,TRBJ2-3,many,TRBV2,TGTGCCAGCAGTGCCCCTCCCCTGTTGACAGATACGCAGTATTTT,CASSAPPLLTDTQYF